This T cell receptor (beta chain) emerged from a study of neoadjuvant nivolumab and ipilimumab in lung cancer. Germline loops: CDR1 SGHNT, CDR2 YENEEA. Trimming left V 4 bases short and J 8 bases short, with 17 bases between. The CDR3 extends over 14 amino acids. TCRdb's table, derived via immunoSEQ multiplex PCR, lists solely in-frame clones and lacks some. This table has more than 25,000 clones, 82% appearing once. The sequencing used tumor tissue, collected after neoadjuvant nivolumab, alone or with ipilimumab, at or shortly before surgery. This sequence was found in an adult with non-small cell lung cancer. J is TRBJ1-2 and V is TRBV11-3; a possible D gene is TRBD1 (5 bases). CDR3 in DNA: TGTGCCAGCAGCTCTACCCGGATGAGGGGAGGCTACACCTTC. It codes for CASSSTRMRGGYTF.